The 19 T cell receptor beta chains below come from one sample, sequenced in a study of blood T cell repertoires in COVID-19. Assay: immunoSEQ multiplex PCR; the TCRdb copy retains only in-frame clones and omits some. The data contain about 34,000 clones, roughly 80% of them singletons. Input material: peripheral blood. Receptor source: a man at least 80 years old with active or convalescent COVID-19.

This chain joins TRBV5-4 and TRBJ2-2, with 16 bases lining up with TRBD2. The CDR3 is 16 amino acids. From germline, CDR1 is SGHNT and CDR2 YYREEE (reference sequence). V dropped 4 bases and J dropped 7; count of bases not matched to a gene: 4. The CDR3 loop is CASSLGLAGGIGELFF. The CDR3 DNA is TGTGCCAGCAGCCTGGGACTAGCGGGAGGGATCGGGGAGCTGTTTTTT.

In this sample, this clone turned up once. The gene calls are TRBV30 and TRBJ2-1, with 11 bases matching TRBD2. CDR3 length: 19 amino acids. The V segment lost 0 bases and the J segment 0 bases; nucleotides outside the gene matches: 10. Germline V CDR1 and CDR2: GTSNPN, SVGIG (reference sequence). The CDR3 sequence is CAWSVLSPSGRSSYNEQFF. Written as DNA, the CDR3 is TGTGCCTGGAGTGTACTGTCACCTAGCGGGAGGAGCTCCTACAATGAGCAGTTCTTC.

This chain joins TRBV11-2 and TRBJ1-2; TRBD1 aligns across 8 bases. This CDR3 contains 14 residues. The germline gives CDR1 SGHAT, CDR2 FQNNGV. V trimming: 6 bases; J trimming: 4 bases; junction bases outside the gene matches: 7. The CDR3 nucleotides are TGTGCCAGCAGTCCAGGGGGCGCGAGCTATGGCTACACCTTC. Protein: CASSPGGASYGYTF.

V and J are TRBV7-2 and TRBJ1-2; D not certain. The CDR3 has 14 amino acids. Trimming took off 7 bases at V and 2 bases at J, with 14 bases between the two ends. Per the germline V gene, CDR1 is SGHTA and CDR2 is FQGNSA. This CDR3 is CASTHPTENYGYTF. The DNA for the CDR3 is TGTGCCAGCACCCACCCAACGGAGAACTATGGCTACACCTTC.

The V gene is TRBV4-3, the J gene TRBJ2-7; TRBD2 matches at 7 bases. Germline V gene sequence: CDR1 LGHNA, CDR2 YSLEER. The ends lost 0 bases at V and 4 bases at J; junction bases unmatched: 9. This CDR3 comprises 16 residues. The chain's CDR3 is CASSQDWASGGYEQYF. DNA for the CDR3: TGCGCCAGCAGCCAAGATTGGGCTAGCGGAGGTTACGAGCAGTACTTC.

The chain employs TRBV5-1 and TRBJ2-5; 9 nucleotides line up with TRBD1. V lost 4 bases to trimming and J lost 0 bases; unmatched junction nucleotides: 4. The CDR3 spans 15 residues. Looked up from germline, CDR1 is SGHRS and CDR2 is YFSETQ. CDR3 sequence (DNA): TGCGCCAGCAGCCGGGGACAGGGCGACCAAGAGACCCAGTACTTC. Amino acids: CASSRGQGDQETQYF.

There are a few counts of this clone. This chain uses TRBV6-6 with TRBJ2-5, with 8 bases identical to TRBD2. Germline CDR1 reads MNHNY; CDR2 reads SVGAGI (reference sequence). This CDR3 region has 15 residues. After removal of 5 bases from V and 2 bases from J, the junction contained 7 bases not matched to a gene. This chain's CDR3 is CASSLGSGIQETQYF. CDR3 DNA: TGTGCCAGCAGTCTTGGTAGCGGGATACAAGAGACCCAGTACTTC.

The V and J genes are TRBV7-7 and TRBJ2-3, with 15 bases fitting TRBD2. Unmatched junction bases numbered 7, after V lost 5 bases and J lost 7 bases. CDR3 length equals 16 residues. CDR1 is SSHAT, CDR2 FNYEAQ, per germline (reference sequence). CDR3 region: CASSPGLAGGVHTQYF. The CDR3, as DNA: TGTGCCAGCAGCCCCGGACTAGCGGGGGGGGTCCATACGCAGTATTTT.

The chain uses TRBV5-1 and TRBJ2-3; D ambiguous. The CDR3 is 18 residues long. The germline V gene has CDR1 SGHRS and CDR2 YFSETQ. Trimming pared 0 bases from V and 3 bases from J, leaving 20 bases between. The CDR3 sequence is CASSLGSFDPTKTDTQYF. In nucleotides, the CDR3 is TGCGCCAGCAGCTTGGGTAGCTTCGACCCCACGAAAACAGATACGCAGTATTTT. The full variable domain, completed using reference TRBV5-1 and TRBJ2-3, is KAGVTQTPRYLIKTRGQQVTLSCSPISGHRSVSWYQQTPGQGLQFLFEYFSETQRNKGNFPGRFSGRQFSNSRSEMNVSTLELGDSALYLCASSLGSFDPTKTDTQYFGPGTRLTVL.

V gene TRBV29-1 combines with J gene TRBJ2-7; D might be TRBD1 (6 bases). Germline V lookup: CDR1 SQVTM, CDR2 ANQGSEA. Deletions cut 6 bases from V and 6 bases from J, with 18 bases between. The CDR3 length is 13 residues. DNA for the CDR3: TGCAGCGTGGTAAATGACAGGAACCTCGAGCAGTACTTC. It specifies CSVVNDRNLEQYF.

The CDR3 bases are TGTGCCAGCAGCCCGGGACTAGCAACGCAGTATTTT. It translates to CASSPGLATQYF. This chain links TRBV12-3 or TRBV12-4 with TRBJ2-3; 9 bases match TRBD2. Trimming removed 6 bases from V and 9 bases from J; junction bases left unmatched: 4. The CDR3 is made up of 12 amino acids.

The chain uses TRBV10-2 and TRBJ1-4; perhaps TRBD1 as D (6 bases). The V end lost 4 bases, the J end lost 3 bases, and 6 bases lay between the germline ends. The CDR3 sequence is 13 residues long. Germline-derived CDR1 and CDR2 are WSHSY and SAAADI. This CDR3 reads CASSGQANEKLFF. In DNA form, the CDR3 reads TGCGCCAGCAGTGGACAGGCTAATGAAAAACTGTTTTTT.

The chain carries TRBV5-5 and TRBJ1-6; 8 bases fit TRBD1. Germline V lookup: CDR1 SGHKS, CDR2 YYEKEE (reference sequence). There are 14 residues in the CDR3. V gave up 4 bases and J gave up 9 bases; unmatched junction bases: 6. CDR3 residues: CASSPGQVSSPLHF. CDR3 nucleotide sequence: TGTGCCAGCAGCCCGGGACAGGTCTCTTCACCCCTCCACTTT.

This clone was seen a few times. The chain employs TRBV4-1 and TRBJ2-3; D is possibly TRBD2 (7 bases). Between the trimmed V and J ends, which lost 0 bases and 0 bases, there was a span of 16 bases. CDR1 is MGHRA and CDR2 is YSYEKL in the germline V gene. This CDR3 region has 18 residues. The CDR3 DNA reads TGCGCCAGCAGCCAAGAGGGGGGGCAGGCCCCTAGCACAGATACGCAGTATTTT. Protein sequence: CASSQEGGQAPSTDTQYF.

V usage is TRBV9 and J usage is TRBJ1-1; maybe TRBD1 (6 bases). V gave up 4 bases and J gave up 1 base, with 17 bases separating them. The CDR3 is 16 residues long. CDR1 is SGDLS, CDR2 YYNGEE, per germline. The CDR3 coding sequence is TGTGCCAGCAGCATACAATCCCACAGGGAGAACACTGAAGCTTTCTTT. Amino acids: CASSIQSHRENTEAFF.

In DNA, the CDR3 is TGTGCCAGCAGCTTAAGAGGGGACGGGAGCACTGAAGCTTTCTTT. Protein: CASSLRGDGSTEAFF. The chain recombines TRBV7-2 with TRBJ1-1, with D perhaps TRBD1 (5 bases). Germline V CDR1 and CDR2: SGHTA, FQGNSA. The CDR3 runs to 15 residues. The germline V and J ends were trimmed by 2 bases and 4 bases, with 14 bases remaining between them.

The gene calls are TRBV15 and TRBJ2-3, with TRBD2 as a possible D gene (6 bases). Germline V lookup: CDR1 LNHNV, CDR2 YYDKDF (reference sequence). V lost 0 bases and J lost 7, with 14 bases in between. This CDR3 spans 15 amino acids. The CDR3 bases are TGTGCCACCAGCAGAGACATGGACTACTCGAATACGCAGTATTTT. Amino acids: CATSRDMDYSNTQYF. The variable domain in full, completed from reference TRBV15 and TRBJ2-3, reads DAMVIQNPRYQVTQFGKPVTLSCSQTLNHNVMYWYQQKSSQAPKLLFHYYDKDFNNEADTPDNFQSRRPNTSFCFLDIRSPGLGDTAMYLCATSRDMDYSNTQYFGPGTRLTVL.

The rearrangement links TRBV3-1 (or the pseudogene TRBV3-2) to TRBJ2-6; 8 nucleotides match TRBD1. CDR1 LGHDT and CDR2 YNNKEL come from the germline V gene (reference sequence). V lost 0 bases to trimming and J lost 4 bases; unmatched junction nucleotides: 8. The CDR3 sequence is 18 residues long. The DNA of the CDR3 is TGTGCCAGCAGCCAAGATGACAGGGGTGGTTTGGGGGCCAACGTCCTGACTTTC. This codes for CASSQDDRGGLGANVLTF.

The chain joins TRBV24-1 to TRBJ2-3; D is ambiguous. Between the trimmed V and J ends, which lost 5 bases and 2 bases, there was a span of 10 bases. This CDR3 has 14 amino acids. Germline V gene lookup returns CDR1 KGHDR and CDR2 SFDVKD. CDR3 residues: CATSASGPTDTQYF. The CDR3 DNA sequence: TGTGCCACCAGTGCGTCGGGTCCCACAGATACGCAGTATTTT.